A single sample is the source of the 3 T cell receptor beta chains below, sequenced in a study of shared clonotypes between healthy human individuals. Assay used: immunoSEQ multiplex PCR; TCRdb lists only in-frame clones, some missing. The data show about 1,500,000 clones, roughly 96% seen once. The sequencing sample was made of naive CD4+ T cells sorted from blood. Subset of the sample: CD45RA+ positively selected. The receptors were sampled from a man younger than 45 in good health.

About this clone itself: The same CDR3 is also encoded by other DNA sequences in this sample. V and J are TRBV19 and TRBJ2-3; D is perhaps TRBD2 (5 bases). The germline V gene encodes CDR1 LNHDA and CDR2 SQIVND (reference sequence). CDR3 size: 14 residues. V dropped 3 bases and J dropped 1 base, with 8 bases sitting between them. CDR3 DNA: TGTGCCAGTAGTATTGACGGGGGCACAGATACGCAGTATTTT. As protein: CASSIDGGTDTQYF. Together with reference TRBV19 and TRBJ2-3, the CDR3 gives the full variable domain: DGGITQSPKYLFRKEGQNVTLSCEQNLNHDAMYWYRQDPGQGLRLIYYSQIVNDFQKGDIAEGYSVSREKKESFPLTVTSAQKNPTAFYLCASSIDGGTDTQYFGPGTRLTVL.

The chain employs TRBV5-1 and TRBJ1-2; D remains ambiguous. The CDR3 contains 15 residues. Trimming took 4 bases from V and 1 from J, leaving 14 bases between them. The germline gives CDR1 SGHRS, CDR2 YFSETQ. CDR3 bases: TGCGCCAGCAGCCTCTCGTCCGACTTTAACTATGGCTACACCTTC. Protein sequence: CASSLSSDFNYGYTF.

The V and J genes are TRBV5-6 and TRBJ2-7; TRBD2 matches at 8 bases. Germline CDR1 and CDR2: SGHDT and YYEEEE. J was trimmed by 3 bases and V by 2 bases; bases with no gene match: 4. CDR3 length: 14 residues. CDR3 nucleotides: TGTGCCAGCAGCTTTGGACTAGCCGACTACGAGCAGTACTTC. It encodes CASSFGLADYEQYF.